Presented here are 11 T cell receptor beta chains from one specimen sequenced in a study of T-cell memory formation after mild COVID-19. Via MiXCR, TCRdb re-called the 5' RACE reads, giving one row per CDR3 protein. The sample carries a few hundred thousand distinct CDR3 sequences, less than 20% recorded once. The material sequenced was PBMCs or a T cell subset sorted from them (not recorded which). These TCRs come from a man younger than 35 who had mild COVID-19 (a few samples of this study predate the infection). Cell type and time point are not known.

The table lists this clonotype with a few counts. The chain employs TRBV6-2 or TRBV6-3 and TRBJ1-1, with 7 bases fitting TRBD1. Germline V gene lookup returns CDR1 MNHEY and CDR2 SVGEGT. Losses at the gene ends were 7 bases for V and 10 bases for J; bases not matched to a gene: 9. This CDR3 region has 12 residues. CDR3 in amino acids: CASNTDRDLAFF. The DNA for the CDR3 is TGTGCCAGCAACACCGACAGGGATTTAGCTTTCTTT.

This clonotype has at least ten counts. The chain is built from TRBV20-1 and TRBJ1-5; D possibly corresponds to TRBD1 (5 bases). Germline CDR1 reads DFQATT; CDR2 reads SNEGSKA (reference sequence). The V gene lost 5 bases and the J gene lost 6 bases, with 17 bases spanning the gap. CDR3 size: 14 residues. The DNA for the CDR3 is TGCAGTGCTGGGAAGGGCAGGGCTGGTCAGCCCCAGCATTTT. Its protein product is CSAGKGRAGQPQHF.

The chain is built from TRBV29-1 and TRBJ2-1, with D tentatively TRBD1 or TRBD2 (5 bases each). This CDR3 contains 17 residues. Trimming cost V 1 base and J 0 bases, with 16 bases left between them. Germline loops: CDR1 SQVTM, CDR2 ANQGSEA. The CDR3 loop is CSVEGYLARGSYNEQFF. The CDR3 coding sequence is TGCAGCGTTGAAGGCTATCTCGCGAGGGGCTCCTACAATGAGCAGTTCTTC.

CDR3 residues: CASTYVGSSYGYTF. The CDR3 DNA sequence: TGTGCCAGCACCTACGTGGGGTCTAGCTATGGCTACACCTTC. V and J are TRBV2 and TRBJ1-2; D remains ambiguous. V was trimmed by 7 bases and J by 4 bases, leaving 16 bases between them. CDR3 length: 14 residues. Germline assignment: CDR1 SNHLY and CDR2 FYNNEI.

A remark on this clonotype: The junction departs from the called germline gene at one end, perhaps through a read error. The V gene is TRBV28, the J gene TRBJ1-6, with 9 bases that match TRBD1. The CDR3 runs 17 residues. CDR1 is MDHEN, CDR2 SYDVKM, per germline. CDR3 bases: TGTGCCAGCAGTTTACCCAGGACAGGGGCTGGGGGTTCACCCCTACACTTT. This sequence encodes CASSLPRTGAGGSPLHF.

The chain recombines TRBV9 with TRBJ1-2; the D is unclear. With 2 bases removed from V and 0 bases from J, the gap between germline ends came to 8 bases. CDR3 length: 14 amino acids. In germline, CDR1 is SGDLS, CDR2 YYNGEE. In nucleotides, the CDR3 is TGTGCCAGCAGCGTCGCCCAGTCTAACTATGGCTACACCTTC. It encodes CASSVAQSNYGYTF.

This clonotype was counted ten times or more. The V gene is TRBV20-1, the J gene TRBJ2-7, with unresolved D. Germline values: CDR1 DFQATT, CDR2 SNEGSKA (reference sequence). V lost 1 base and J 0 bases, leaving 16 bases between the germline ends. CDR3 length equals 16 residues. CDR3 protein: CSARAAVDASSYEQYV. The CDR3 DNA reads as TGCAGTGCTAGAGCTGCCGTTGACGCTAGCTCCTACGAGCAGTACGTC.

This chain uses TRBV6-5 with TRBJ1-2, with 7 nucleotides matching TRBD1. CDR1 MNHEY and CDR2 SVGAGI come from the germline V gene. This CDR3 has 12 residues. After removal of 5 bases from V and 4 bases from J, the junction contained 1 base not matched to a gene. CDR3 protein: CASSDRVYGYTF. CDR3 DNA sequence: TGTGCCAGCAGTGACAGGGTCTATGGCTACACCTTC.

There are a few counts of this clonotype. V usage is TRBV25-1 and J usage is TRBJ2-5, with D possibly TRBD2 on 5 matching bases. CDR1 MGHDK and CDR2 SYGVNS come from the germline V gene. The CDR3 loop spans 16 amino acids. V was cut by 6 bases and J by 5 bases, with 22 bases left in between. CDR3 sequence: CASREGVSRVGETQYF. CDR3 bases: TGTGCCAGCAGGGAAGGAGTCTCGAGGGTAGGGGAGACCCAGTACTTC.

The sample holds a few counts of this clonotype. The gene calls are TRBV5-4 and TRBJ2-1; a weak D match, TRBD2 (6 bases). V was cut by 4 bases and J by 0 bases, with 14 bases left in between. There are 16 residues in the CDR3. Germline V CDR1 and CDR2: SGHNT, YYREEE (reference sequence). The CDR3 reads CASSTGGASSYNEQFF. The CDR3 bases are TGTGCCAGCAGCACCGGAGGGGCCTCCTCCTACAATGAGCAGTTCTTC.

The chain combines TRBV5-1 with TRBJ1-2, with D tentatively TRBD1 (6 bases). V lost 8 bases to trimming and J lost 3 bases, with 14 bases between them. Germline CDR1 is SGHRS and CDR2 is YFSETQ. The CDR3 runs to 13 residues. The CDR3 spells CASQQGRDYGYTF. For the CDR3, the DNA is TGCGCCAGTCAACAGGGCCGGGACTATGGCTACACCTTC. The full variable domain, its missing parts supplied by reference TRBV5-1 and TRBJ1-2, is KAGVTQTPRYLIKTRGQQVTLSCSPISGHRSVSWYQQTPGQGLQFLFEYFSETQRNKGNFPGRFSGRQFSNSRSEMNVSTLELGDSALYLCASQQGRDYGYTFGSGTRLTVV.